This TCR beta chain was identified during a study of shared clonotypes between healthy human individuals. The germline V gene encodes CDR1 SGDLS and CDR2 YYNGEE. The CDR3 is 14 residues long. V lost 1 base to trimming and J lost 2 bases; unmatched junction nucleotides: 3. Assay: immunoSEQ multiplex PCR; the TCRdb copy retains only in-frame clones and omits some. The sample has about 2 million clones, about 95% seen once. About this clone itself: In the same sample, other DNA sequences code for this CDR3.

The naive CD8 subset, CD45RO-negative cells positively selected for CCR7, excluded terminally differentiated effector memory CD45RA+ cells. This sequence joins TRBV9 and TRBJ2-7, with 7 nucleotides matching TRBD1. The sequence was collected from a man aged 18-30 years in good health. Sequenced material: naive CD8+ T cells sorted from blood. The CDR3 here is CASSVWDSPYEQYF. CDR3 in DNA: TGTGCCAGCAGCGTATGGGACAGTCCCTACGAGCAGTACTTC.